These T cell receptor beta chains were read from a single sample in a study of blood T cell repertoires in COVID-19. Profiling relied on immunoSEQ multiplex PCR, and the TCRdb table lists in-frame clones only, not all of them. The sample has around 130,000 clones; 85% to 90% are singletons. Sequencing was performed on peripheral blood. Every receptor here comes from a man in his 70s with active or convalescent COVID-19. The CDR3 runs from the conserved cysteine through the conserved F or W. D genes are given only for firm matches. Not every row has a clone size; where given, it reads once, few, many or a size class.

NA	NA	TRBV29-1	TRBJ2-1	CSVEDTFLSSGNEQFF	TGCAGCGTTGAAGACACTTTTCTGTCTTCTGGCAATGAGCAGTTCTTC
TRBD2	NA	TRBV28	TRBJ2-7	CASSLTSGINEQYF	TGTGCCAGCAGTTTAACTAGCGGGATCAACGAGCAGTACTTC
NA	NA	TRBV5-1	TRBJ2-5	CASSPGGRETQYF	TGCGCCAGCAGCCCTGGGGGGAGGGAGACCCAGTACTTC
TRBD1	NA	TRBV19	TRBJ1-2	CASSPWDSSSYGYTF	TGTGCCAGTAGTCCATGGGACAGCAGTAGCTATGGCTACACCTTC
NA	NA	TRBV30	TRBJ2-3	CATGTTGNTDTQYF	TGTGCCACAGGGACTACCGGAAACACAGATACGCAGTATTTT
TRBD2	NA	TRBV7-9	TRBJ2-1	CASSPLSLAGVFNEQFF	TGTGCCAGCAGCCCCCTCTCCCTAGCGGGAGTTTTCAATGAGCAGTTCTTC
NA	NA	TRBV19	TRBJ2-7	CASSINSQYAYEQYF	TGTGCCAGTAGTATTAACTCACAGTACGCCTACGAGCAGTACTTC
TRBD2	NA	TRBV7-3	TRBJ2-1	CASSLGLAGGGEQFF	TGTGCCAGCAGCTTAGGACTAGCGGGCGGGGGTGAGCAGTTCTTC
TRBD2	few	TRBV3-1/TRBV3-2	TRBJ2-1	CASSQGGLAGYNEQFF	TGTGCCAGCAGCCAAGGGGGACTAGCGGGGTACAATGAGCAGTTCTTC
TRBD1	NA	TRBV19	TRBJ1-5	CASSIRTGDGTHQPQHF	TGTGCCAGTAGTATAAGGACAGGGGACGGGACCCATCAGCCCCAGCATTTT
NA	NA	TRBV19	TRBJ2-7	CASSPKRGYEQYF	TGTGCCAGTAGTCCAAAACGGGGCTACGAGCAGTACTTC
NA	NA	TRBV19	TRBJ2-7	CASSEGLPYEQYF	TGTGCCAGTAGTGAGGGACTTCCCTACGAGCAGTACTTC
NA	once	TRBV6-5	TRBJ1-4	CASSYAGRRNEKLFF	TGTGCCAGCAGTTACGCGGGACGGCGGAATGAAAAACTGTTTTTT
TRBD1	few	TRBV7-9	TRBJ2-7	CASSLGQGAVEQYF	TGTGCCAGCAGCTTAGGACAGGGGGCGGTCGAGCAGTACTTC
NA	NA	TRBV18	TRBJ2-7	CASSPLERAGNSYEQYF	TGTGCCAGCTCACCCCTCGAGCGGGCGGGAAACTCCTACGAGCAGTACTTC
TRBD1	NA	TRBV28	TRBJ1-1	CASRKGARGTEAFF	TGTGCCAGCAGAAAGGGGGCGCGTGGAACTGAAGCTTTCTTT